This TCR beta chain was sequenced for a study of shared clonotypes between healthy human individuals. Study as a whole: The cohort comprised a couple of women and a few men. Their ages spanned 18 to 49 years. Whole-study findings and limits: Naive subsets generally had larger estimated richness than memory subsets.

Comment on this clone: What it binds is unknown.

TCRdb's copy holds only in-frame clones and misses some; the assay was immunoSEQ multiplex PCR. Of about 2 million clones listed, 95% are singletons. Per the germline V gene, CDR1 is SEHNR and CDR2 is FQNEAQ (reference sequence). Trimming took off 5 bases at V and 6 bases at J, with 18 bases between the two ends. The CDR3 covers 15 residues. The TCR originated in a man younger than 35 in good health. Sequencing was performed on naive CD4+ T cells sorted from blood. As for subset: CD45RA+ positively selected. The V and J genes are TRBV7-9 and TRBJ2-3; the D gene could be TRBD1 or TRBD2 (5 bases each). The CDR3 region is CASSPQSGTWDTQYF. The CDR3 DNA sequence: TGTGCCAGCAGCCCCCAAAGTGGGACGTGGGATACGCAGTATTTT.